The T cell receptor beta chain under discussion was sequenced for a study of post-analysis software for immune sequencing data. Whole-study findings and limits: Elevated frequency relative to controls characterized 4 or 5 TRBV segments in patients, TRBV5-6, TRBV5-1 and TRBV20-1 among them. Samples prepared in the same batch strongly co-clustered by F measure.

Tagging with unique molecular identifiers was a feature of the TCR beta cDNA libraries. It was from about 1 to 10 million T cells that 530,000 or so cDNA molecules came. One entry per CDR3 protein, called by TCRdb with MiXCR from the PCR reads. The data contain 820,000 or so distinct CDR3 sequences, approximately 53% of them seen just once; the ten biggest clones take up approximately 4.5%. Per germline, CDR1 DFQATT and CDR2 SNEGSKA (reference sequence). Trimming took 6 bases from V and 2 from J; bases not matched to a gene: 7. The length of the CDR3 is 13 residues. Notes on this clonotype: Its antigen is not identified.

Sample: blood. The source is a girl aged 5 to 17 with multiple sclerosis. The V call is TRBV20-1, the J call TRBJ2-7; TRBD1 matches at 7 bases. The CDR3 is CSALDRTAYEQYF. Written as DNA, the CDR3 is TGCAGTGCGCTGGACAGGACAGCCTACGAGCAGTACTTC.